What follows is one T cell receptor (beta chain) and its context. Its antigen is unidentified. A second PCR, run for roughly 7 to 11 cycles, used a sample-barcoded 5' primer plus a J-beta primer mix. MiXCR, run by TCRdb on the 5' RACE reads, gives a single entry per CDR3 protein. The sample holds 1,500,000 or so distinct CDR3 sequences; almost 60% are singletons and the top ten take 5% to 7%. The CDR3 consists of 12 residues. Germline CDR1 SEHNR, CDR2 FQNEAQ (reference sequence). V trimming: 5 bases; J trimming: 13 bases; junction bases outside the gene matches: 8. The entry originates in a study of blood T cells in healthy people across ages. Study outcomes and limitations: Higher diversity, along with more naive CD4+ cells, distinguished long-lived donors from aged donors.

Material: blood. This chain joins TRBV7-9 and TRBJ2-4; 7 bases are shared with TRBD1. The TCR comes from a man aged 18-30 years in good health. CDR3 protein: CASSHGTVEQYF. CDR3 bases: TGTGCCAGCAGCCACGGGACAGTTGAGCAGTACTTC.